The next 23 T cell receptor beta chains were all read from a single sample in a study of blood T cell repertoires in COVID-19. The method was immunoSEQ multiplex PCR; TCRdb's version includes in-frame clones alone and lacks a portion of them. This sample has around 170,000 clones, with 80% found just once. The sample taken for sequencing was PBMCs or T cells enriched from blood (not recorded which). These receptors all come from a man aged 55 to 70 who had been exposed to COVID-19.

The chain combines TRBV9 with TRBJ2-1; D is possibly TRBD1 (6 bases). The CDR3 totals 14 residues. The germline V and J ends were trimmed by 1 base and 8 bases, with 13 bases remaining between them. From germline, CDR1 is SGDLS and CDR2 YYNGEE. The CDR3 DNA reads TGTGCCAGCAGCGTACTTACAGGGTGGGATGAGCAGTTCTTC. It codes for CASSVLTGWDEQFF.

V gene TRBV7-8 combines with J gene TRBJ1-1, with no clear D. CDR3 length equals 13 residues. V was shortened by 6 bases and J by 6 bases, with 14 bases between the two germline ends. The germline CDR1 and CDR2 sequences are SGHVS and FQNEAQ. The CDR3 region has the DNA TGTGCCAGCAGTCCATCGGTGATTTCTGAAGCTTTCTTT. This encodes CASSPSVISEAFF.

The chain uses TRBV11-3 and TRBJ1-2; D remains unclear. V was shortened by 5 bases and J by 6 bases, with 10 bases between the two germline ends. Germline CDR1 and CDR2: SGHNT and YENEEA. The CDR3 runs 12 residues. CDR3 amino acids: CASSPTSDGYTF. CDR3 nucleotides: TGTGCCAGCAGCCCTACGTCCGATGGCTACACCTTC.

This sequence joins TRBV7-2 and TRBJ2-7, with a tentative D call TRBD2 (6 bases). Trimming left V 5 bases short and J 3 bases short, with 8 bases between. The CDR3 sequence is 12 residues long. Germline V gene data show CDR1 as SGHTA and CDR2 as FQGNSA. CDR3 sequence: CASSGDFYEQYF. The CDR3 DNA reads as TGTGCCAGCAGCGGGGACTTCTACGAGCAGTACTTC.

This chain connects TRBV5-4 to TRBJ2-5, with 9 bases identical to TRBD1. Trimming at V came to 0 bases and at J to 4 bases, leaving 7 bases not matched to a gene. CDR1 is SGHNT and CDR2 is YYREEE in the germline V gene (reference sequence). The CDR3 is 16 amino acids. CDR3 protein: CASSLVGTGTIETQYF. CDR3 bases: TGTGCCAGCAGCTTGGTTGGGACAGGGACGATAGAGACCCAGTACTTC.

CDR3: CASSPWASGQETQYF. The CDR3 coding sequence is TGTGCCAGCAGCCCTTGGGCTAGCGGCCAAGAGACCCAGTACTTC. The rearrangement joins TRBV7-2 to TRBJ2-5, with TRBD2 identical over 7 bases. The CDR3 length is 15 residues. Germline V gene lookup returns CDR1 SGHTA and CDR2 FQGNSA. The V segment lost 5 bases and the J segment 1 base; nucleotides outside the gene matches: 7.

V is TRBV30 and J is TRBJ1-6; weak D call: TRBD1 (6 bases). CDR1 and CDR2 (germline): GTSNPN, SVGIG (reference sequence). The CDR3 is made up of 14 amino acids. V lost 2 bases and J 5 bases, leaving 10 bases between the germline ends. CDR3: CAWSTRGDNSPLHF. The CDR3 DNA sequence: TGTGCCTGGAGTACCAGGGGCGATAATTCACCCCTCCACTTT.

The chain is built from TRBV5-1 and TRBJ2-7, with 9 nucleotides matching TRBD1. This CDR3 spans 14 amino acids. Per the germline V gene, CDR1 is SGHRS and CDR2 is YFSETQ. V trimming: 4 bases; J trimming: 6 bases; junction bases outside the gene matches: 8. CDR3 sequence: CASSQGTGFSEQYF. The CDR3 DNA follows: TGCGCCAGCAGCCAAGGGACAGGGTTTAGCGAGCAGTACTTC.

This clone appeared a few times. J is TRBJ1-4 and V is TRBV5-6, with TRBD1 as a possible D gene (5 bases). V was pared by 3 bases and J by 4 bases, with 10 bases between. Germline V gene lookup returns CDR1 SGHDT and CDR2 YYEEEE. This CDR3 is built from 14 residues. The CDR3 spells CASSWGDFNEKLFF. The CDR3 DNA is TGTGCCAGCAGCTGGGGGGACTTTAATGAAAAACTGTTTTTT.

The chain carries TRBV12-3 or TRBV12-4 and TRBJ1-1; no clear D. The CDR3 has 12 amino acids. Trimming removed 7 bases from V and 6 bases from J, with 12 bases in between. The CDR3 DNA reads TGTGCCAGCACTCCACCATCGGCTGAAGCTTTCTTT. As protein: CASTPPSAEAFF.

The rearrangement links TRBV4-1 to TRBJ2-3; TRBD2 aligns across 12 bases. Trimming took 2 bases from V and 3 from J; bases not matched to a gene: 6. Germline V gene data show CDR1 as MGHRA and CDR2 as YSYEKL. CDR3 size: 17 residues. CDR3 DNA: TGCGCCAGCAGCCAACTTCCAGGACTAGCGGGAACAGATACGCAGTATTTT. This codes for CASSQLPGLAGTDTQYF.

This chain uses TRBV7-8 with TRBJ2-7; 7 nucleotides match TRBD1. The germline V gene encodes CDR1 SGHVS and CDR2 FQNEAQ. The CDR3 covers 15 residues. Trimming took 4 bases from V and 7 from J; bases not matched to a gene: 13. The CDR3 nucleotides are TGTGCCAGCAGCTCTTCGACAGGGTACCTTCGGGAGCAGTACTTC. Translated: CASSSSTGYLREQYF.

The gene calls are TRBV6-5 and TRBJ2-1, with 10 bases that match TRBD2. The CDR3 is made up of 15 amino acids. Germline V lookup: CDR1 MNHEY, CDR2 SVGAGI. V lost 7 bases and J lost 5; bases outside the gene matches: 8. The chain's CDR3 is CASTSTSGINNEQFF. Written as DNA, the CDR3 is TGTGCCAGCACCTCAACTAGCGGGATTAACAATGAGCAGTTCTTC.

This chain links TRBV5-1 with TRBJ2-3, with 9 positions matching TRBD1. CDR3 length: 16 amino acids. J gave up 0 bases and V 4 bases, and 6 bases lay outside the gene matches. Germline-derived CDR1 and CDR2 are SGHRS and YFSETQ. The chain's CDR3 is CASSPGTGHSTDTQYF. The CDR3 nucleotides are TGCGCCAGCAGCCCCGGGACAGGGCATAGCACAGATACGCAGTATTTT.

The V gene is TRBV30, the J gene TRBJ2-5; 10 bases align to TRBD2. The CDR3 is 16 residues long. CDR1 and CDR2 (germline): GTSNPN, SVGIG (reference sequence). The junction had 5 bases not matched to a gene; V was cut back by 0 bases and J by 1 base. For the CDR3, the DNA is TGTGCCTGGAGTGTACAACTAGCGGGACGCCAAGAGACCCAGTACTTC. This gives the protein CAWSVQLAGRQETQYF.

DNA of the CDR3: TGTGCCGGTTCTCCTGGGGGCGTCAGTGAAAAACTGTTTTTT. It codes for CAGSPGGVSEKLFF. This rearrangement joins TRBV30 to TRBJ1-4; tentatively, D is TRBD1 (6 bases). V was pared by 8 bases and J by 7 bases, with 20 bases between. The germline V gene has CDR1 GTSNPN and CDR2 SVGIG (reference sequence). The CDR3 has 14 amino acids.

The chain uses TRBV20-1 and TRBJ1-1; D is unclear. This CDR3 spans 14 amino acids. The V and J ends lost 3 bases and 5 bases respectively, with 16 bases between them. The germline gives CDR1 DFQATT, CDR2 SNEGSKA (reference sequence). The CDR3 DNA reads as TGCAGTGCTAGTGCTGCTCGAGGGAGAACTGAAGCTTTCTTT. Encoded protein: CSASAARGRTEAFF.

The chain uses TRBV9 and TRBJ2-7; possible D gene TRBD1, 5 bases. Trimming took 0 bases from V and 3 from J, leaving 10 bases between them. The CDR3 spans 14 residues. In germline, CDR1 is SGDLS, CDR2 YYNGEE. The CDR3 bases are TGTGCCAGCAGCGTAGTAGGACAACTCTACGAGCAGTACTTC. It specifies CASSVVGQLYEQYF.

This clone was seen a single time. The chain uses TRBV18 and TRBJ2-5, with 7 bases matching TRBD2. The V segment lost 5 bases and the J segment 4 bases; nucleotides outside the gene matches: 25. Looked up from germline, CDR1 is KGHSH and CDR2 is LQKENI. The CDR3 runs 20 residues. In DNA, the CDR3 is TGTGCCAGCTCAACGGGCTGGGAGGTTGGGGGGGAATTCTCCAGAGAGACCCAGTACTTC. It codes for CASSTGWEVGGEFSRETQYF.

The chain recombines TRBV7-3 with TRBJ1-5; D remains ambiguous. CDR1 is SGHTA, CDR2 FQGTGA, per germline. V lost 4 bases and J lost 0, with 7 bases in between. This CDR3 is 14 amino acids long. As DNA, the CDR3 is TGTGCCAGCAGCTCCCCCTATAGCAATCAGCCCCAGCATTTT. Its translation: CASSSPYSNQPQHF.

The chain employs TRBV5-1 and TRBJ1-2; 8 bases are shared with TRBD1. V trimming: 4 bases; J trimming: 14 bases; junction bases outside the gene matches: 10. Germline lookup yields CDR1 SGHRS and CDR2 YFSETQ. The CDR3 covers 12 residues. CDR3 nucleotide sequence: TGCGCCAGCAGCCTCACCCAAGGACAGGGTACCTTC. Translating gives CASSLTQGQGTF.

The genes are TRBV13 and TRBJ1-2, with 7 bases lining up with TRBD1. The CDR3 covers 13 residues. J lost 7 bases, V lost 5 bases, and 7 bases had no gene match. CDR1 and CDR2 (germline): PRHDT, FYEKMQ (reference sequence). CDR3 sequence: CASSIGTERGYTF. The CDR3 nucleotides are TGTGCCAGCAGCATCGGGACAGAACGTGGCTACACCTTC.

Ten or more counts support this clone. Other nucleotide sequences in the sample specify the same CDR3. The rearrangement links TRBV3-1 (or the pseudogene TRBV3-2) to TRBJ2-5, with 11 bases that match TRBD2. CDR3 size: 15 residues. The V gene end was trimmed by 3 bases and the J gene end by 4 bases; junction bases not matched to a gene: 4. Germline CDR1 LGHDT, CDR2 YNNKEL (reference sequence). The CDR3 DNA reads as TGTGCCAGCAGCCAGGACGGACTAGCGGGAGAGACCCAGTACTTC. Encoded protein: CASSQDGLAGETQYF.